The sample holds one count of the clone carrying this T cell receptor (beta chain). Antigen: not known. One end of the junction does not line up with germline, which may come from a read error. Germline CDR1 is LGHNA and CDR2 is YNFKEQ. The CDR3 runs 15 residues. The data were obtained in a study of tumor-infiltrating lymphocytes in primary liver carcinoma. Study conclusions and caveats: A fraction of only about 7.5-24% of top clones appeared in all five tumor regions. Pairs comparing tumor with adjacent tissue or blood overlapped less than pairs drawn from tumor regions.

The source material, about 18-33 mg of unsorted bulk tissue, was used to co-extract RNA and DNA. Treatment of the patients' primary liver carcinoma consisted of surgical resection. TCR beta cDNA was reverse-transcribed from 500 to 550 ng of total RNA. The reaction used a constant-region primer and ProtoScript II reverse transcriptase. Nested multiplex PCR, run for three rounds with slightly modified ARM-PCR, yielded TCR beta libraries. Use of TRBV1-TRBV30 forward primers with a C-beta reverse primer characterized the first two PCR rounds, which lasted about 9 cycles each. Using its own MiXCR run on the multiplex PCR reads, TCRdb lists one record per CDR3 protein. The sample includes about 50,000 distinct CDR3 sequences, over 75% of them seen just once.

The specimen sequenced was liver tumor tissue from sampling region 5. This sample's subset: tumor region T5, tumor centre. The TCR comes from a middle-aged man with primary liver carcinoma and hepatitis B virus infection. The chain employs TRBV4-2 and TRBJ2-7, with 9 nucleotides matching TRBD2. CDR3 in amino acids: CVSSQDASGTDEQYF. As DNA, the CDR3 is TGTGTCAGCAGCCAAGATGCTAGCGGGACGGACGAGCAGTACTTC.